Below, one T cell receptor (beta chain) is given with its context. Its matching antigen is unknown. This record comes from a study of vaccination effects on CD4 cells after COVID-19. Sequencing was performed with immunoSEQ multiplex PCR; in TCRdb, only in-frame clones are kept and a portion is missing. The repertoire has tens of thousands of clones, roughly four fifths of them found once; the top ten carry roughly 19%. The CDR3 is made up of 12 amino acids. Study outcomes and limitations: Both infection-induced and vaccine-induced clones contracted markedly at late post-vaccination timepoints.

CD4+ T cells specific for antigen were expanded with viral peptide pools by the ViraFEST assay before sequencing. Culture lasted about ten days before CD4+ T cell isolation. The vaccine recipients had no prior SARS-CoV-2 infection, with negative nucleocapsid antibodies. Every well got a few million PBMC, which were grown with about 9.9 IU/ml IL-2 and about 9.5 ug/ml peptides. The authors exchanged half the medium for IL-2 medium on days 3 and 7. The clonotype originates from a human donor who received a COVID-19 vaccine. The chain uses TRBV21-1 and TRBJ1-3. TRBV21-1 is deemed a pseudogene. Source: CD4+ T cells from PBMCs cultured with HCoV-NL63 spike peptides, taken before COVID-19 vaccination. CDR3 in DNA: TGTGCCAGCAGCAAAGCTGGAAACACCATATATTTT. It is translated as CASSKAGNTIYF.